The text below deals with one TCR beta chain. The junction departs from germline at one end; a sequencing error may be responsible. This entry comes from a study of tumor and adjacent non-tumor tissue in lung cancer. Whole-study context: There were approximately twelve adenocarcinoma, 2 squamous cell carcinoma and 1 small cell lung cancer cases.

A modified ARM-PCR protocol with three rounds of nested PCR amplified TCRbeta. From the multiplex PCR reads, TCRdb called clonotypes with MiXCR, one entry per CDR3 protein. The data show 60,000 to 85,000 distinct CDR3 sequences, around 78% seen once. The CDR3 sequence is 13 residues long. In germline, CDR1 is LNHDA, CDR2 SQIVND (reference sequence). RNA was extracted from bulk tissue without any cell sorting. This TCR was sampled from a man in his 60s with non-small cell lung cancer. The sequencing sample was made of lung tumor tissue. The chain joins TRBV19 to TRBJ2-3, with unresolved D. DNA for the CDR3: TGTGCCAGCTCCCGGAGAAGCACACATACGCAGTATTTT. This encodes CASSRRSTHTQYF.